The clone carrying this T cell receptor (beta chain) was recorded a few times. Its specificity is unknown. This entry comes from a study of T-cell memory formation after mild COVID-19. The study, taken as a whole, reports: The study detected some responding clones in pre-infection memory, suggesting cross-reactive memory joined.

MiXCR, run by TCRdb on the 5' RACE reads, gives a single entry per CDR3 protein. In the table there are hundreds of thousands of distinct CDR3 sequences, 25% to 30% of which are singletons. V was pared by 5 bases and J by 2 bases, with 14 bases between. CDR1 ENHRY and CDR2 SYGVKD come from the germline V gene. The CDR3 sequence is 15 residues long. Sequenced sample: PBMCs or a T cell subset sorted from them (not recorded which). The gene calls are TRBV10-3 and TRBJ2-3; possible D gene TRBD1, 6 bases. This TCR came from an adult woman who had mild COVID-19 (a few samples of this study predate the infection). Cell type and time point are not known. The chain's CDR3 is CAISPGEGTTDTQYF. For the CDR3, the DNA is TGTGCCATCAGTCCAGGGGAAGGAACCACAGATACGCAGTATTTT.